This TCR beta chain stems from a study of T cells after yellow fever vaccination. TCRdb re-called the 5' RACE reads through MiXCR, storing one row per CDR3 protein. The profile shows around 600,000 distinct CDR3 sequences, roughly 12% of them singletons. This clonotype was found many times. The junction does not match germline at one end; this may be a read error. The CDR3 totals 12 residues. The germline V gene encodes CDR1 MNHEY and CDR2 SVGEGT. The chain recombines TRBV6-2 or TRBV6-3 with TRBJ1-5, with D unresolved. The material sequenced was PBMCs, taken on the day of the yellow fever booster vaccination. The TCR originated in a young man who received the YFV17D yellow fever vaccine. In DNA form, the CDR3 reads TGTGCCAGCAGCTACTTAAATCAGCCCCAGCATTTT. Its protein product is CASSYLNQPQHF.